The next 13 T cell receptor beta chains were all read from a single sample in a study of cytomegalovirus exposure and HLA in healthy donors. The PCR was carried out with 60 Vbeta primers and 13 Jbeta primers. Sequencing was performed with immunoSEQ multiplex PCR; in TCRdb, only in-frame clones are kept and a portion is missing. Its clone listing holds roughly 190,000 clones. Sequencing used PBMCs. These receptors were taken from a woman aged 18 to 35 in good health and CMV-seropositive.

The rearrangement uses TRBV6-5 and TRBJ2-7, with TRBD1 matching 10 bases. The CDR3 contains 16 residues. J was trimmed by 2 bases and V by 2 bases; bases with no gene match: 6. The germline V gene has CDR1 MNHEY and CDR2 SVGAGI. CDR3 region: CASSYTGTGVTYEQYF. The CDR3 nucleotides read TGTGCCAGCAGTTACACCGGGACAGGGGTTACCTACGAGCAGTACTTC.

The rearrangement uses TRBV6-5 and TRBJ1-3; D possibly corresponds to TRBD1 (6 bases). The CDR3 spans 16 residues. Germline CDR1 is MNHEY and CDR2 is SVGAGI. Deletions cut 0 bases from V and 2 bases from J, with 11 bases between. DNA of the CDR3: TGTGCCAGCAGTTACTCGATGGCAGGGGCTGGAAACACCATATATTTT. This sequence encodes CASSYSMAGAGNTIYF.

The CDR3 sequence is CASSPSMVQGPYGYTF. The CDR3 DNA reads as TGTGCCAGCTCACCATCAATGGTCCAGGGTCCCTATGGCTACACCTTC. The V gene is TRBV18, the J gene TRBJ1-2, with D perhaps TRBD1 (5 bases). CDR1 KGHSH and CDR2 LQKENI come from the germline V gene. The V end was cut by 2 bases, the J end by 4 bases, with 17 bases between. This CDR3 contains 16 residues.

The CDR3 DNA reads TGTGCCAGCAGAAGATCGGGCAATCAGCCCCAGCATTTT. Its protein is CASRRSGNQPQHF. This rearrangement joins TRBV27 to TRBJ1-5; D remains ambiguous. Germline assignment: CDR1 MNHEY and CDR2 SMNVEV (reference sequence). CDR3 length equals 13 residues. The ends were cut back, 6 bases at V and 2 bases at J, with 8 bases in the middle.

This chain connects TRBV4-3 to TRBJ2-5; perhaps TRBD2 as D (5 bases). This CDR3 comprises 15 residues. From germline, CDR1 is LGHNA and CDR2 YSLEER. Trimming removed 0 bases from V and 4 bases from J, with 12 bases in between. The CDR3 DNA reads TGCGCCAGCAGCCAAGAAGTAGGGAGCGGAGAGACCCAGTACTTC. Protein: CASSQEVGSGETQYF.

The chain is built from TRBV5-3 and TRBJ1-2; tentative D call: TRBD1 (6 bases). TRBV5-3 is reported as an ORF; its role is uncertain. V gave up 4 bases and J gave up 5 bases, with 12 bases separating them. The CDR3 sequence is 13 residues long. This CDR3 reads CARSLWTAYGYTF. DNA for the CDR3: TGTGCCAGAAGCCTGTGGACAGCTTATGGCTACACCTTC.

Points on this clone: A read error may account for a junction end that differs from germline. The chain combines TRBV6-1 with TRBJ1-3; D not certain. Germline V gene lookup returns CDR1 MNHNS and CDR2 SASEGT. The CDR3 is 11 amino acids. The CDR3 DNA follows: TGTGCCAGCACCCCCGGGAGCGGTTTCCATTTT. Residues: CASTPGSGFHF.

The chain is built from TRBV10-1 and TRBJ2-1; 9 bases map to TRBD1. Germline CDR1 WNHNN, CDR2 SYGVQD (reference sequence). The CDR3 is 15 residues long. V trimming: 3 bases; J trimming: 7 bases; junction bases outside the gene matches: 7. The CDR3 DNA follows: TGCGCCAGCAGTGATGGGGCGACAGGGGGAAATGAGCAGTTCTTC. This codes for CASSDGATGGNEQFF.

The V gene is TRBV7-8, the J gene TRBJ1-1; D unresolved. The CDR3 covers 12 residues. Per the germline V gene, CDR1 is SGHVS and CDR2 is FQNEAQ. Trimming took 5 bases from V and 10 from J, leaving 14 bases between them. CDR3 region: CASSPQFEGAFF. Written as DNA, the CDR3 is TGTGCCAGCAGCCCCCAATTTGAGGGAGCTTTCTTT.

This chain joins TRBV4-1 and TRBJ2-3, with TRBD2 matching over 8 bases. The trim removed 5 bases at V and 2 bases at J, leaving 3 bases unmatched. The CDR3 is 14 amino acids. CDR1 and CDR2 from the germline V gene are MGHRA and YSYEKL. The CDR3 is CASSAGGFTDTQYF. The CDR3 DNA reads as TGCGCCAGCAGCGCGGGGGGTTTCACAGATACGCAGTATTTT.

This chain uses TRBV5-1 with TRBJ2-5; possible D gene TRBD1, 6 bases. Gene TRBJ2-7 matches the end of the DNA better, so the J call may be wrong. Germline V lookup: CDR1 SGHRS, CDR2 YFSETQ. The CDR3 runs 14 residues. CDR3 in DNA: TGCGCCAGCAGCCGGACAGAGGGTTCCTACGAGCAGTACTTC. This translates into CASSRTEGSYEQYF.

The chain links TRBV29-1 to TRBJ2-7, with TRBD1 matching 12 bases. Germline values: CDR1 SQVTM, CDR2 ANQGSEA. The V and J ends lost 5 bases and 2 bases, in that order; junction bases with no gene match: 10. This CDR3 is 16 amino acids long. This CDR3 is CSVSGTGGGAAYEQYF. Here the CDR3 DNA reads TGCAGCGTTTCCGGGACAGGGGGCGGTGCTGCCTACGAGCAGTACTTC.

The V gene is TRBV5-5, the J gene TRBJ1-1; D might be TRBD1 (5 bases). Per the germline V gene, CDR1 is SGHKS and CDR2 is YYEKEE (reference sequence). Between the trimmed V and J ends, which lost 0 bases and 0 bases, there was a span of 6 bases. The CDR3 is 14 residues long. The CDR3 here is CASSLVTVNTEAFF. The CDR3 nucleotides read TGTGCCAGCAGCTTGGTGACAGTGAACACTGAAGCTTTCTTT.